The sequence of this T cell receptor beta chain was determined in a study of graft-versus-host responses after intestinal transplantation. Study as a whole: All of the recipients had induction that used anti-thymocyte globulin, then tacrolimus and steroids for around three years. General study results and limits: Graft-donor T cell macrochimerism coincided with high graft-versus-host to host-versus-graft clonal ratios in allografts. Maximum circulating GvH clone levels tracked with early post-transplant HvG decreases. GvH clones occurred in recipient marrow; some first appeared in ileum or blood.

The CDR3 is 15 residues long. The germline CDR1 and CDR2 sequences are MNHEY and SVGAGI. V shed 6 bases, J shed 3 bases, and the junction held 10 bases outside the gene matches. Sequenced by immunoSEQ multiplex PCR; TCRdb stores in-frame clones only, minus some. This sample has 80,000 to 90,000 clones, with roughly nine tenths found just once. For this clone: Its antigen is not identified.

This chain joins TRBV6-5 and TRBJ2-7; 8 bases are shared with TRBD2. Sequenced material: unstimulated CD4+ T cells sorted from spleen or lymph node cells, taken before intestinal transplant. The sequence derives from a human donor who received an intestinal transplant. The CDR3 is CASRPQAGAHYEQYF. Here the CDR3 DNA reads TGTGCCAGCAGGCCACAAGCGGGGGCCCACTACGAGCAGTACTTC.